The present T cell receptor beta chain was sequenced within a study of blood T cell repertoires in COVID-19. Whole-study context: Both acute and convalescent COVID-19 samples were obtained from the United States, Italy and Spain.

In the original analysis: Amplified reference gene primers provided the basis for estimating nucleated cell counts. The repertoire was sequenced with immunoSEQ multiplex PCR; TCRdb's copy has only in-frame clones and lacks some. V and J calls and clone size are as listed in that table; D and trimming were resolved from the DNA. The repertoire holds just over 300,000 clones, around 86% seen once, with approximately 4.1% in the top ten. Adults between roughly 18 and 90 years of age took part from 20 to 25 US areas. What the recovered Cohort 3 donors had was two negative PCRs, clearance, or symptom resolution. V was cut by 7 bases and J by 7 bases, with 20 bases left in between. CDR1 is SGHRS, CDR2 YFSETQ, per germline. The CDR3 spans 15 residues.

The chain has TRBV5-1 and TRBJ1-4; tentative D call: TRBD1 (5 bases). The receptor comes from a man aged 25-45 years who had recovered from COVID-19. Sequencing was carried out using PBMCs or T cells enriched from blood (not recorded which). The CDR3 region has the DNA TGCGCCAGCGGCGGCAGGGCGATACAAATTGAAAAACTGTTTTTT. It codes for CASGGRAIQIEKLFF.